This TCR beta chain was captured by sequencing in a study of T-cell reconstitution after alpha-beta-depleted transplantation in children. Notes on the study in general: Some patients' high day-60 TCRbeta diversity was traced to surviving recipient T cells and thymic progenitors.

TCRbeta library preparation incorporated unique molecular identifiers. TCRdb re-called the PCR reads with MiXCR, one entry per CDR3 protein. Of hundreds of thousands of distinct CDR3 sequences in the sample, under 30% were seen once. Comment on this clonotype: As yet, its antigen is unknown.

The J segment lost 3 bases and the V segment lost 5 bases, leaving 8 bases of the junction unmatched. This CDR3 is 16 amino acids long. Germline CDR1 and CDR2: SGHTA and FQGTGA. The chain links TRBV7-3 to TRBJ2-3; 10 bases are shared with TRBD2. Material: PBMCs, obtained before TCRalphabeta/CD19-depleted stem cell transplant. The receptor's source is a girl aged 2 to 9 with Fanconi anemia, due to receive a stem cell transplant. DNA for the CDR3: TGTGCCAGCAGCAACCTAGCGGGAGTGAGAACAGATACGCAGTATTTT. Its protein is CASSNLAGVRTDTQYF.